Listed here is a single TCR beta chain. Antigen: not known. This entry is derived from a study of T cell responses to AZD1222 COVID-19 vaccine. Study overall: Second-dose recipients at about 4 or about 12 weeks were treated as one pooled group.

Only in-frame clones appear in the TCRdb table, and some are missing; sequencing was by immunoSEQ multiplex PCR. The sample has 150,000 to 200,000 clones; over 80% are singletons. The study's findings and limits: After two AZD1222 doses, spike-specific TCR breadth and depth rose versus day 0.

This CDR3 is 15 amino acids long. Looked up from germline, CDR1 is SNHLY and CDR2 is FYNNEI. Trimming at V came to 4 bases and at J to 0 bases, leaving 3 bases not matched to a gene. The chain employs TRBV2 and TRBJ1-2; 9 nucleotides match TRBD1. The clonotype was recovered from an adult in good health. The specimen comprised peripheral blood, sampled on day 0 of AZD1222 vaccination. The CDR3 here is CASSVGDRANYGYTF. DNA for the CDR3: TGTGCCAGCAGTGTAGGGGACAGGGCTAACTATGGCTACACCTTC.